Here is one T cell receptor beta chain with its context. What it recognizes is unknown. This entry belongs to a study of OX40 agonist ivuxolimab in advanced cancers. Study details: Ivuxolimab, which is an agonistic anti-OX40 (CD134) antibody, was administered to the patients. Notes on the study in general: Compared with CD4+, CD8+ T cells on average had more expanded clones.

J was trimmed by 4 bases and V by 0 bases; bases with no gene match: 2. The CDR3 consists of 16 residues. CDR1 and CDR2 (germline): MNHNY, SVGAGI (reference sequence). Sampled blood was obtained at baseline, cycle 4 day 1, and cycle 7 day 1. The table came from immunoSEQ multiplex PCR; TCRdb's copy has only in-frame clones and leaves some out. The profile shows 39,000 or so clones, roughly 90% of them singletons. Here the sequenced sample was CD4+ or CD8+ T cells sorted from blood, taken in a trial of the OX40 agonist ivuxolimab. This rearrangement joins TRBV6-6 to TRBJ2-1, with 11 positions matching TRBD2. The TCR was taken from an adult with an advanced solid tumor such as melanoma, head and neck, liver or kidney cancer. CDR3 coding DNA: TGTGCCAGCAGTTACTCGCCTAGCGGGAGGTACAATGAGCAGTTCTTC. Encoded protein: CASSYSPSGRYNEQFF.